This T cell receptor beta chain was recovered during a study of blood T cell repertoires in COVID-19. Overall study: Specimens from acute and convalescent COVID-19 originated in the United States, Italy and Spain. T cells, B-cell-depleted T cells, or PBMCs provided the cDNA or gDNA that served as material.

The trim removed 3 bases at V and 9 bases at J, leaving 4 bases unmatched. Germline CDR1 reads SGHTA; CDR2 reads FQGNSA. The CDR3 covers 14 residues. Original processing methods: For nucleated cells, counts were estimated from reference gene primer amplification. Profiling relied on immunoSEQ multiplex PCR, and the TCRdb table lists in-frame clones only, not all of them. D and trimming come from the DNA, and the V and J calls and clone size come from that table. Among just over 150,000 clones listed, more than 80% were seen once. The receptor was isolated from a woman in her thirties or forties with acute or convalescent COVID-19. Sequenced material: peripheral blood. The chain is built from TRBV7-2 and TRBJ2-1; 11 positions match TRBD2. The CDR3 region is CASSLSLAGVEQFF. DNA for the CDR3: TGTGCCAGCAGCTTGTCACTAGCGGGAGTTGAGCAGTTCTTC.